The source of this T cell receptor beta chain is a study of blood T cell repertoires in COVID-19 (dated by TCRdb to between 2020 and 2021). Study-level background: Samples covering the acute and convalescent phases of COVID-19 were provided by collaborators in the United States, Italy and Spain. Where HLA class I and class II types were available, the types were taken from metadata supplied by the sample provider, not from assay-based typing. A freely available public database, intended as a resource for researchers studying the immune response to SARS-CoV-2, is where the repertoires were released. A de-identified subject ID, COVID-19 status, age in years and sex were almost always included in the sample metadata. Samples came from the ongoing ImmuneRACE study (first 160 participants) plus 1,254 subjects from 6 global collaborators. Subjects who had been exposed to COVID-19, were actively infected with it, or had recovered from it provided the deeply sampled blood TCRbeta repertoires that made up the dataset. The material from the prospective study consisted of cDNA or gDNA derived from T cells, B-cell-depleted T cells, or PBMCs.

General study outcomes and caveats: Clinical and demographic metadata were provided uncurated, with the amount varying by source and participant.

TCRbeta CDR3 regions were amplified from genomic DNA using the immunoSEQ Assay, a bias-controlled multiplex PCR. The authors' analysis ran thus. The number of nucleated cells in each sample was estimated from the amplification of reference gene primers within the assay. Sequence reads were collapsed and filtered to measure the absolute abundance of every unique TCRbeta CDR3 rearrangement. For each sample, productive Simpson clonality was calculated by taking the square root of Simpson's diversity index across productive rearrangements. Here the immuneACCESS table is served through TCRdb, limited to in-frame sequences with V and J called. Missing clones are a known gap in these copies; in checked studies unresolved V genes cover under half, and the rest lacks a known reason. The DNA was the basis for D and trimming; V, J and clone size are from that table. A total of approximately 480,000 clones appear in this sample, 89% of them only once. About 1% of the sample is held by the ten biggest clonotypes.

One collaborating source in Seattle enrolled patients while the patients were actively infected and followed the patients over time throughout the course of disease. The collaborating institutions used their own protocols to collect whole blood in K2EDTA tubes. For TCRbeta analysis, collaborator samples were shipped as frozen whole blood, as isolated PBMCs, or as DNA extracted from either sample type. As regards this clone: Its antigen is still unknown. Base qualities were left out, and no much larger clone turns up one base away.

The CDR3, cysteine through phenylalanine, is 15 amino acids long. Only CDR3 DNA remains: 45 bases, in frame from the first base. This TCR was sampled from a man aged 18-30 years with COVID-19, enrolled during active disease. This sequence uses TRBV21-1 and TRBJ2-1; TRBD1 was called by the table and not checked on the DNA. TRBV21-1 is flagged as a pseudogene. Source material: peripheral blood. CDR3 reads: CASSNKLGYYNEQFF. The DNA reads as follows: TGTGCCAGCAGCAATAAATTGGGCTATTACAATGAGCAGTTCTTC.